This T cell receptor beta chain was documented in a study of cytomegalovirus exposure and HLA in healthy donors. Findings and caveats of the study: According to the study, 160 or so TCR beta chains were cytomegalovirus-associated. Later, an analysis found that TCR clusters from the first cohort tended to co-occur in the 90 to 150 validation repertoires. As was reported, the classifier diagnosed cytomegalovirus status with high specificity and sensitivity.

The donors formed part of the approximately 110-subject validation cohort, distinct from the roughly 600-subject first cohort. Sequencing was performed with immunoSEQ multiplex PCR; in TCRdb, only in-frame clones are kept and a portion is missing. The sample includes over 100,000 clones, nearly 90% of them seen just once. In germline, CDR1 is SGHRS, CDR2 YFSETQ. The length of the CDR3 is 14 residues. After removal of 4 bases from V and 4 bases from J, the junction contained 7 bases not matched to a gene. As concerns this clone: The antigen is not known.

The TCR comes from a woman between 18 and 29 years old in good health and CMV-seronegative. The chain joins TRBV5-1 to TRBJ1-1; 7 positions match TRBD1. Input material: PBMCs. The CDR3 DNA is TGCGCCAGCAGCCGTGAGGGACAGACCACTGAAGCTTTCTTT. Its translation is CASSREGQTTEAFF.